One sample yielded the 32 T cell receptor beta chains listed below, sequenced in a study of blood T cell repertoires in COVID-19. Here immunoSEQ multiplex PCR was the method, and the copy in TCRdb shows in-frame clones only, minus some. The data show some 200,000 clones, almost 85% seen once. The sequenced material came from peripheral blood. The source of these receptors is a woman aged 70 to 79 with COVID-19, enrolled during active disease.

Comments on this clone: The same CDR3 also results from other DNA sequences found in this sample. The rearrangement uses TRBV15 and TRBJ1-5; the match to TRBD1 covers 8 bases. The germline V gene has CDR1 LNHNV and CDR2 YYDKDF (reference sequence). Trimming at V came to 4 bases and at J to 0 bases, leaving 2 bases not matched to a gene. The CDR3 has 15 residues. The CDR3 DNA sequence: TGTGCCACCAGCACCGGACAGGGTAGCAATCAGCCCCAGCATTTT. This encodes CATSTGQGSNQPQHF.

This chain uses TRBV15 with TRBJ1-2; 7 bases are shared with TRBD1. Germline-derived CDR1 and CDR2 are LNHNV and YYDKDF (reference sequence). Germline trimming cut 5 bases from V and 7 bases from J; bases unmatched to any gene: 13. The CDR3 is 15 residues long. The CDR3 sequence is CATSSPGGGFRGYTF. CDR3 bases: TGTGCCACCAGCTCCCCAGGAGGGGGCTTCCGTGGCTACACCTTC.

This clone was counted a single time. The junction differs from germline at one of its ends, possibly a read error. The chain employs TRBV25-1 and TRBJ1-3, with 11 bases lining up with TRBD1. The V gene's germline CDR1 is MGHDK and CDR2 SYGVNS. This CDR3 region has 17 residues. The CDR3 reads CASSDHRTGGAGNTIYF. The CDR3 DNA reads TGTGCCAGCAGTGACCACCGGACAGGGGGCGCCGGAAACACTATATATTTT.

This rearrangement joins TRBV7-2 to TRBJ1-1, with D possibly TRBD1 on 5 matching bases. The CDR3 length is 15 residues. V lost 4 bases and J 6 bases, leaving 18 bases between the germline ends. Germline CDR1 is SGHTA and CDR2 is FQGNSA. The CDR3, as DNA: TGTGCCAGCAGCTATAGAACCGGGGGAGGTCCTGAAGCTTTCTTT. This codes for CASSYRTGGGPEAFF.

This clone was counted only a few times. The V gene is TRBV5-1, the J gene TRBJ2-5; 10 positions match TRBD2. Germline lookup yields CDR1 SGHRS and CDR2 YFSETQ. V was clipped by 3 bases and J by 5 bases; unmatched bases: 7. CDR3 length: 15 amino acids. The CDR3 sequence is CASSWNSGGPETQYF. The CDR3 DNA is TGCGCCAGCAGCTGGAATAGCGGGGGGCCCGAGACCCAGTACTTC.

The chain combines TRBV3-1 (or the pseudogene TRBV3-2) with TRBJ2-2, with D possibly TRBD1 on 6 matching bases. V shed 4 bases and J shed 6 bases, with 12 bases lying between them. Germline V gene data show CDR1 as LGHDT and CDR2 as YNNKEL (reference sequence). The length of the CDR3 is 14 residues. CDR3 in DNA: TGTGCCAGCAGCCGAGAGCAGGGGCCCGGGGAGCTGTTTTTT. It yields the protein CASSREQGPGELFF.

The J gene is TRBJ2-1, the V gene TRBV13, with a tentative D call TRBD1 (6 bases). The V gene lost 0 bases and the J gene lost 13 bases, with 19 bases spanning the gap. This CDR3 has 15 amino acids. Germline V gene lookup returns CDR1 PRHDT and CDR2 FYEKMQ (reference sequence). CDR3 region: CASSLGQGGEGYQFF. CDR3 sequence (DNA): TGTGCCAGCAGCTTAGGCCAAGGGGGAGAGGGGTATCAGTTCTTC.

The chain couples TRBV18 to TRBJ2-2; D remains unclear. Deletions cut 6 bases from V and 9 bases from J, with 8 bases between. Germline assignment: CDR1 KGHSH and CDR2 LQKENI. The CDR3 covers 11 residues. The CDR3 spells CASSQKRELFF. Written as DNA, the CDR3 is TGTGCCAGCTCCCAGAAGAGGGAGCTGTTTTTT. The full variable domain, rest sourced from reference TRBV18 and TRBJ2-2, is NAGVMQNPRHLVRRRGQEARLRCSPMKGHSHVYWYRQLPEEGLKFMVYLQKENIIDESGMPKERFSAEFPKEGPSILRIQQVVRGDSAAYFCASSQKRELFFGEGSRLTVL.

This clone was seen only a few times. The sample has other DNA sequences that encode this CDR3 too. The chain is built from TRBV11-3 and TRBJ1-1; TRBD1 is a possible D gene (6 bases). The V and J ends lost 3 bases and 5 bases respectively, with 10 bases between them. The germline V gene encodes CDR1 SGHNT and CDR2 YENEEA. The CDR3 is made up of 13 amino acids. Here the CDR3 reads CASSLTRGTEAFF. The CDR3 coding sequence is TGTGCCAGCAGCTTGACCAGGGGAACTGAAGCTTTCTTT.

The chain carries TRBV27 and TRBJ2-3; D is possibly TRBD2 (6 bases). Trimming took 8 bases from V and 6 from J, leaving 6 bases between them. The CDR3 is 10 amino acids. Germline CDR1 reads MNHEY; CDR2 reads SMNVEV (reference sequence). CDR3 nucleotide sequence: TGTGCCAGCCGGGGGGATACGCAGTATTTT. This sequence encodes CASRGDTQYF.

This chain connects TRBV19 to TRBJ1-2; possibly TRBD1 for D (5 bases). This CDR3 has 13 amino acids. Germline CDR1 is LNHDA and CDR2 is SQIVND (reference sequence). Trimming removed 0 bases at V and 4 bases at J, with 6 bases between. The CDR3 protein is CASSIETAYGYTF. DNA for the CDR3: TGTGCCAGTAGTATAGAGACAGCCTATGGCTACACCTTC.

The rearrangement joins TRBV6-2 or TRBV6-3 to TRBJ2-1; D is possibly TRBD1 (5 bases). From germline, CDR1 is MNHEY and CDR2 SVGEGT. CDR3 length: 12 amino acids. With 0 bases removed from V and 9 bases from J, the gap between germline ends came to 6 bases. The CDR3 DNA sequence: TGTGCCAGCAGTTACTCGCAGGGTGAGCAGTTCTTC. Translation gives CASSYSQGEQFF.

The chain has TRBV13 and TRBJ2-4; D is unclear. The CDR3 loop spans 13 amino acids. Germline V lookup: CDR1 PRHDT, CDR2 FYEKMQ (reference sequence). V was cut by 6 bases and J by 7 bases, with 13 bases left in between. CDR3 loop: CASRAKVVNIQYF. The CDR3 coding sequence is TGTGCCAGCAGAGCGAAGGTGGTGAACATTCAGTACTTC.

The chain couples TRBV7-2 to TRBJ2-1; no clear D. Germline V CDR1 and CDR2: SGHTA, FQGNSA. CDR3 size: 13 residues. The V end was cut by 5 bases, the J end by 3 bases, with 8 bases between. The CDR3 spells CASSTRDYNEQFF. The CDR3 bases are TGTGCCAGCAGCACCCGAGACTACAATGAGCAGTTCTTC.

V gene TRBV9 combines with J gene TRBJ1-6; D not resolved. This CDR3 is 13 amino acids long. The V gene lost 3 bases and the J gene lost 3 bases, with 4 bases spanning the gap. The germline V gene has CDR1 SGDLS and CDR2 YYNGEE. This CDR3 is CASSAFYNSPLHF. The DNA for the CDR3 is TGTGCCAGCAGCGCGTTCTATAATTCACCCCTCCACTTT.

The CDR3 protein is CASRKDRSIETQYF. CDR3 coding DNA: TGTGCCAGCAGGAAGGACAGGAGTATCGAGACCCAGTACTTC. The chain recombines TRBV2 with TRBJ2-5; 7 nucleotides align to TRBD1. The junction had 9 bases not matched to a gene; V was cut back by 6 bases and J by 5 bases. Germline V gives CDR1 SNHLY, CDR2 FYNNEI. This CDR3 spans 14 amino acids.

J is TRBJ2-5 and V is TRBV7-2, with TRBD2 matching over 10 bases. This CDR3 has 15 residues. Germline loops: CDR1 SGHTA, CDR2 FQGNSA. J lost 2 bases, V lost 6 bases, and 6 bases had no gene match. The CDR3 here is CASSKTSGLQETQYF. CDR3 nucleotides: TGTGCCAGCAGTAAGACTAGCGGGCTTCAAGAGACCCAGTACTTC.

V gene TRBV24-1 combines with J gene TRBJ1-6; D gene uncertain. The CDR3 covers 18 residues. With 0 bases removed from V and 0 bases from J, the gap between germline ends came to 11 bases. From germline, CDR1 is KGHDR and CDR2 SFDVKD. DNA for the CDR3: TGTGCCACCAGTGATTTGAGCAAATCAGGCTCCTATAATTCACCCCTCCACTTT. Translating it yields CATSDLSKSGSYNSPLHF.

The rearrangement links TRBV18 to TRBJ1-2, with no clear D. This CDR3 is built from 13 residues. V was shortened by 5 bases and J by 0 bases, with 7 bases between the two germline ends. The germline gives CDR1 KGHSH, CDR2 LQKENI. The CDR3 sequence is CASSTNANYGYTF. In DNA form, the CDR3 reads TGTGCCAGCTCAACAAACGCTAACTATGGCTACACCTTC.

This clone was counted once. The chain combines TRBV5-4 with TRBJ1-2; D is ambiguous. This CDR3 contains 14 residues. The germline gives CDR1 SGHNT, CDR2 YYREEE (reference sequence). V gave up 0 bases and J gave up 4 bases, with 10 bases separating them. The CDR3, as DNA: TGTGCCAGCAGCTTGGAGGCCCGGGGCTATGGCTACACCTTC. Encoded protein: CASSLEARGYGYTF. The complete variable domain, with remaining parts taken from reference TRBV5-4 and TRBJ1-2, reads ETGVTQSPTHLIKTRGQQVTLRCSSQSGHNTVSWYQQALGQGPQFIFQYYREEENGRGNFPPRFSGLQFPNYSSELNVNALELDDSALYLCASSLEARGYGYTFGSGTRLTVV.

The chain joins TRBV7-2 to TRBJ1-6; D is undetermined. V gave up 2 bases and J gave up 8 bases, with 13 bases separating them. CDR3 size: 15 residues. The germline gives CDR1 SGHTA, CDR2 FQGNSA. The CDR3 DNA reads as TGTGCCAGCAGCTTATCTTGGGCACGGCATTCACCCCTCCACTTT. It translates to CASSLSWARHSPLHF.

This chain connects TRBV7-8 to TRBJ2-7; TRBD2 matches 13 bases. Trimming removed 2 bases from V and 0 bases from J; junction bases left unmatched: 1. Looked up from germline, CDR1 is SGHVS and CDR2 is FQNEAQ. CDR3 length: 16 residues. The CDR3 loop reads CASSLTSGGGSYEQYF. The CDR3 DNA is TGTGCCAGCAGCTTAACTAGCGGGGGGGGCTCCTACGAGCAGTACTTC.

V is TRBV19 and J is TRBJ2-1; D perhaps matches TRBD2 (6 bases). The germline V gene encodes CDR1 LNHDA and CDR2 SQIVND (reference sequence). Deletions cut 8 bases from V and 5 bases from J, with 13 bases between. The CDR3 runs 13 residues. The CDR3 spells CASLVIADNEQFF. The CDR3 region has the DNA TGTGCCAGTTTGGTGATAGCGGACAATGAGCAGTTCTTC.

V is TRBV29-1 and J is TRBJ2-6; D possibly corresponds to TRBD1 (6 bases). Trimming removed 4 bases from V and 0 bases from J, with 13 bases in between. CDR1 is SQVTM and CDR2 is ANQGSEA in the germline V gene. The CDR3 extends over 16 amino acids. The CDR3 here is CSVGSGHLSGANVLTF. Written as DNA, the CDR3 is TGCAGCGTTGGATCGGGACACCTCTCTGGGGCCAACGTCCTGACTTTC.

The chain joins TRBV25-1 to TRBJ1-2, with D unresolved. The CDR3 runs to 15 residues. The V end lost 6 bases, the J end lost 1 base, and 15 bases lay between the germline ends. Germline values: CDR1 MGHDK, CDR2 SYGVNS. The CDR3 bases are TGTGCCAGCAGCGCCCGCCTCGAGGGTAACTATGGCTACACCTTC. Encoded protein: CASSARLEGNYGYTF.

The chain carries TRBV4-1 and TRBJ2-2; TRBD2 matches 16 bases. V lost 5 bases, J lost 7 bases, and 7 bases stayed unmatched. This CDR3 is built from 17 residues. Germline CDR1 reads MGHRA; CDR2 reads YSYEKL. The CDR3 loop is CASSSGLAGGRFGELFF. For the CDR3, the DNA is TGCGCCAGCAGCTCGGGACTAGCGGGGGGGCGTTTCGGGGAGCTGTTTTTT.

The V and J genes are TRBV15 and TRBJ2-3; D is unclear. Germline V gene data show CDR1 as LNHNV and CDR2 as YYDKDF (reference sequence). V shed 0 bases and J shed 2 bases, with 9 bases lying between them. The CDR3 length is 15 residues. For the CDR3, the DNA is TGTGCCACCAGCAGAGATAATTTAGCCACAGATACGCAGTATTTT. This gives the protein CATSRDNLATDTQYF.

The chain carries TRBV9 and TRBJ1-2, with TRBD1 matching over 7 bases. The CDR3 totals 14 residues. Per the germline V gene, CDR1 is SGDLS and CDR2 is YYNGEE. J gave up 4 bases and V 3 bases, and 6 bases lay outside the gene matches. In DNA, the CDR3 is TGTGCCAGCAGCGCGGGACAGCAACCCTATGGCTACACCTTC. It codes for CASSAGQQPYGYTF.

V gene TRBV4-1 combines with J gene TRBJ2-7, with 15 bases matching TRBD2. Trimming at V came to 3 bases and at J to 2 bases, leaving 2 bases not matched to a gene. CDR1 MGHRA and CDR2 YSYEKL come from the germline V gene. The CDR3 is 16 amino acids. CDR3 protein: CASSQGLAGGTYEQYF. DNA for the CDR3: TGCGCCAGCAGCCAGGGACTAGCGGGAGGTACCTACGAGCAGTACTTC.

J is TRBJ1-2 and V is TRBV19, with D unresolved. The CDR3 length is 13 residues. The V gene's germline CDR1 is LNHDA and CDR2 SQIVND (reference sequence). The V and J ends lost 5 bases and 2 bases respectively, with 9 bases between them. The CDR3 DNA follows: TGTGCCAGTAGTCAAGACGGGAACTATGGCTACACCTTC. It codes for CASSQDGNYGYTF. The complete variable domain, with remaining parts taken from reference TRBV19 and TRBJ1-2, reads DGGITQSPKYLFRKEGQNVTLSCEQNLNHDAMYWYRQDPGQGLRLIYYSQIVNDFQKGDIAEGYSVSREKKESFPLTVTSAQKNPTAFYLCASSQDGNYGYTFGSGTRLTVV.

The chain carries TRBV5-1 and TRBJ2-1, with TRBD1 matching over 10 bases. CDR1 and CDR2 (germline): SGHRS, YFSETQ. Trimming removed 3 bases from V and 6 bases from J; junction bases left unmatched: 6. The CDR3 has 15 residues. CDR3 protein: CASSSLGTGVNEQFF. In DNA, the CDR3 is TGCGCCAGCAGCTCACTAGGGACAGGGGTCAATGAGCAGTTCTTC.

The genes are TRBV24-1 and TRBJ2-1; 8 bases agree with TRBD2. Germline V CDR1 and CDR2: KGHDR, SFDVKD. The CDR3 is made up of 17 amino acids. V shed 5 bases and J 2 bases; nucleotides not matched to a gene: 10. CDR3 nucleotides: TGTGCCACCAGTGCCCAAGGGGGGACTAGAGCCTACAATGAGCAGTTCTTC. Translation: CATSAQGGTRAYNEQFF.